This T cell receptor beta chain was obtained from a study of vaccination and CD4 T cells after COVID-19. General observations from the study: The median proportion of reactive clones detected only post-vaccination in convalescent patients was 75% to 90%.

The treatment here: 10-day PBMC culture with coronavirus spike peptide pools or control peptides (ViraFEST assay). Medium was half-exchanged with fresh IL-2 medium on days 3 and 7. A single count supports this clonotype. The antigen remains unidentified. V lost 5 bases and J lost 2; bases outside the gene matches: 12. This CDR3 is 17 amino acids long. Germline CDR1 SGDLS, CDR2 YYNGEE. Sequenced with the Oncomine TCR Beta short-read assay was DNA taken from cultured CD4+ T cells. TCRdb recomputed calls from the PCR reads with MiXCR, one row per CDR3 protein. The table lists approximately 15,000 distinct CDR3 sequences, about 57% of them singletons, with about 12% in the top ten.

V usage is TRBV9 and J usage is TRBJ2-5; 10 bases match TRBD2. The sequence was collected from a human donor who had recovered from COVID-19. Sequenced sample: CD4+ T cells from blood, cultured in vitro. The DNA of the CDR3 is TGTGCCAGCAGTTCTCTAGCGGGGGCCCTACCTCAAGAGACCCAGTACTTC. Protein: CASSSLAGALPQETQYF.